These 22 T cell receptor beta chains came from one sample sequenced in a study of blood T cells in healthy people across ages. A sample-barcoded 5' primer and a J-beta primer mix were used in a second PCR of roughly 7 to 11 cycles. TCRdb itself ran the 5' RACE reads through MiXCR, one entry per CDR3 protein. The sample has roughly 1.5 million distinct CDR3 sequences; around 40% are singletons. Sequencing was performed on blood. These receptors all come from a woman under 30 in good health.

The chain carries TRBV29-1 and TRBJ1-3, with D tentatively TRBD1 (5 bases). Trimming shortened V by 0 bases and J by 7 bases, and 13 bases separated the two germline ends. Germline V gene sequence: CDR1 SQVTM, CDR2 ANQGSEA. This CDR3 has 14 residues. The CDR3: CSVEDTGRKNTIYF. The CDR3 nucleotides are TGCAGCGTTGAAGATACGGGGCGGAAGAACACCATATATTTT.

The chain recombines TRBV7-9 with TRBJ2-7; D is perhaps TRBD2 (5 bases). This CDR3 region has 15 residues. With 5 bases removed from V and 2 bases from J, the gap between germline ends came to 16 bases. Germline V CDR1 and CDR2: SEHNR, FQNEAQ (reference sequence). CDR3 nucleotides: TGTGCCAGCAGCCCGGGAAATCGGGTGACCTACGAGCAGTACTTC. Translating it yields CASSPGNRVTYEQYF.

V and J are TRBV6-2 or TRBV6-3 and TRBJ2-2; perhaps TRBD1 as D (5 bases). Trimming cost V 0 bases and J 4 bases, with 9 bases left between them. The CDR3 length is 15 residues. Germline values: CDR1 MNHEY, CDR2 SVGEGT. The CDR3 loop reads CASSYSGQVTGELFF. CDR3 nucleotides: TGTGCCAGCAGTTACTCGGGGCAGGTCACCGGGGAGCTGTTTTTT.

In its sample, this clonotype was seen a few times. As DNA, the CDR3 is TGTGCCAGCAGCGTAGTCCCCTCTGGGGCCAACGTCCTGACTTTC. It codes for CASSVVPSGANVLTF. V gene TRBV9 combines with J gene TRBJ2-6; no clear D. This CDR3 has 15 residues. Trimming removed 0 bases at V and 0 bases at J, with 4 bases between. The germline gives CDR1 SGDLS, CDR2 YYNGEE. Variable domain in full (rest from reference TRBV9 and TRBJ2-6): DSGVTQTPKHLITATGQRVTLRCSPRSGDLSVYWYQQSLDQGLQFLIQYYNGEERAKGNILERFSAQQFPDLHSELNLSSLELGDSALYFCASSVVPSGANVLTFGAGSRLTVL.

V usage is TRBV4-1 and J usage is TRBJ2-7, with 9 bases fitting TRBD1. The CDR3 covers 14 residues. J lost 7 bases, V lost 6 bases, and 10 bases had no gene match. The germline V gene encodes CDR1 MGHRA and CDR2 YSYEKL. The DNA of the CDR3 is TGCGCCAGCAGGGGGACAGGGACCTACAATGAGCAGTACTTC. Translating it yields CASRGTGTYNEQYF.

A few counts support this clonotype. The rearrangement links TRBV9 to TRBJ2-3, with 11 positions matching TRBD2. This CDR3 contains 17 residues. The junction had 11 bases not matched to a gene; V was cut back by 4 bases and J by 4 bases. CDR1 is SGDLS, CDR2 YYNGEE, per germline. CDR3 sequence reads: CASSTGLAGSRADTQYF. The CDR3 region has the DNA TGTGCCAGCAGCACAGGACTAGCGGGTTCCAGGGCAGATACGCAGTATTTT.

The chain joins TRBV27 to TRBJ2-2; no reliable D call. The CDR3 has 14 amino acids. Trimming pared 2 bases from V and 3 bases from J, leaving 7 bases between. CDR1 MNHEY and CDR2 SMNVEV come from the germline V gene (reference sequence). CDR3 sequence reads: CASSLIADTGELFF. CDR3 nucleotide sequence: TGTGCCAGCAGTTTAATTGCGGACACCGGGGAGCTGTTTTTT.

There are a few counts of this clonotype. The chain couples TRBV2 to TRBJ2-5; 9 bases are a match to TRBD2. The CDR3 runs 14 residues. V gave up 6 bases and J gave up 2 bases; unmatched junction bases: 4. Germline-derived CDR1 and CDR2 are SNHLY and FYNNEI. This chain's CDR3 is CASRSAGGQETQYF. The CDR3 DNA sequence: TGTGCCAGCAGGTCGGCGGGAGGGCAAGAGACCCAGTACTTC.

The CDR3 loop is CASSRERHSSYEQYF. The CDR3 nucleotides are TGTGCCAGCAGCAGAGAGCGGCATTCCTCCTACGAGCAGTACTTC. This sequence joins TRBV12-3 or TRBV12-4 and TRBJ2-7; perhaps TRBD2 as D (5 bases). This CDR3 contains 15 residues. Trimming pared 6 bases from V and 0 bases from J, leaving 15 bases between.

This sequence joins TRBV7-2 and TRBJ1-1, with no clear D. In germline, CDR1 is SGHTA, CDR2 FQGNSA. V gave up 5 bases and J gave up 10 bases, with 11 bases separating them. This CDR3 has 11 amino acids. The CDR3, as DNA: TGTGCCAGCAGCCTTACTCTCGGAGCTTTCTTT. This codes for CASSLTLGAFF.

The chain has TRBV20-1 and TRBJ2-5, with 10 bases identical to TRBD2. The junction had 6 bases not matched to a gene; V was cut back by 0 bases and J by 2 bases. The CDR3 covers 16 residues. Looked up from germline, CDR1 is DFQATT and CDR2 is SNEGSKA (reference sequence). DNA of the CDR3: TGCAGTGCTAGAGATTGGACTAGCGGCATACAAGAGACCCAGTACTTC. This codes for CSARDWTSGIQETQYF.

The genes are TRBV12-5 and TRBJ2-3; the D gene is possibly TRBD2 (5 bases). The CDR3 is 13 residues long. V lost 1 base and J 6 bases, leaving 8 bases between the germline ends. The germline V gene encodes CDR1 LGHNT and CDR2 FRNRAP. The CDR3: CASGLGVADTQYF. In DNA, the CDR3 is TGTGCTAGTGGTTTGGGTGTAGCGGATACGCAGTATTTT. The variable domain in full, with the rest retrieved from reference TRBV12-5 and TRBJ2-3, is DARVTQTPRHKVTEMGQEVTMRCQPILGHNTVFWYRQTMMQGLELLAYFRNRAPLDDSGMPKDRFSAEMPDATLATLKIQPSEPRDSAVYFCASGLGVADTQYFGPGTRLTVL.

The chain couples TRBV4-3 to TRBJ1-6; D not certain. Trimming pared 0 bases from V and 7 bases from J, leaving 13 bases between. The CDR3 totals 16 residues. The germline gives CDR1 LGHNA, CDR2 YSLEER. The CDR3 bases are TGCGCCAGCAGCCAAGATAAGCTCTGGCTGAATTCACCCCTCCACTTT. Encoded protein: CASSQDKLWLNSPLHF.

This chain uses TRBV5-1 with TRBJ2-7, with unresolved D. Trimming removed 0 bases at V and 7 bases at J, with 11 bases between. This CDR3 is 13 amino acids long. Germline values: CDR1 SGHRS, CDR2 YFSETQ. The CDR3 sequence is CASSLADPQEQYF. DNA of the CDR3: TGCGCCAGCAGCTTGGCAGACCCTCAGGAGCAGTACTTC.

This clonotype was counted a few times. The genes are TRBV27 and TRBJ2-1; 8 positions match TRBD1. The CDR3 spans 15 residues. CDR1 and CDR2 from the germline V gene are MNHEY and SMNVEV (reference sequence). V gave up 7 bases and J gave up 1 base; unmatched junction bases: 6. DNA of the CDR3: TGTGCCAGCAATGCGGGGACAGGTTCCTACAATGAGCAGTTCTTC. Encoded protein: CASNAGTGSYNEQFF.

This clonotype was seen a handful of times. This sequence joins TRBV6-6 and TRBJ1-6; D ambiguous. V shed 8 bases and J shed 9 bases, with 17 bases lying between them. In germline, CDR1 is MNHNY, CDR2 SVGAGI (reference sequence). CDR3 size: 14 residues. The chain's CDR3 is CASVVIQSGSPLHF. The DNA of the CDR3 is TGTGCCAGCGTCGTAATACAAAGTGGTTCACCCCTCCACTTT.

In this sample, this clonotype turned up a few times. The chain uses TRBV4-1 and TRBJ1-2; 7 positions match TRBD1. This CDR3 is built from 16 residues. The J segment lost 1 base and the V segment lost 0 bases, leaving 5 bases of the junction unmatched. CDR1 is MGHRA, CDR2 YSYEKL, per germline. DNA of the CDR3: TGCGCCAGCAGCCAAGATGAGGGGACAGTTAACTATGGCTACACCTTC. It is translated as CASSQDEGTVNYGYTF.

This clonotype was seen at least ten times. V gene TRBV5-8 combines with J gene TRBJ2-3; 8 bases line up with TRBD1. Losses at the gene ends were 5 bases for V and 0 bases for J; bases not matched to a gene: 5. Germline CDR1 is SGHTS and CDR2 is YDEGEE. The CDR3 is made up of 15 amino acids. CDR3 sequence: CASSPGQVSTDTQYF. CDR3 coding DNA: TGTGCCAGCAGTCCGGGACAGGTCAGCACAGATACGCAGTATTTT.

The chain links TRBV20-1 to TRBJ1-2, with 7 bases aligning to TRBD1. V was clipped by 3 bases and J by 2 bases; unmatched bases: 3. Germline CDR1 DFQATT, CDR2 SNEGSKA (reference sequence). The CDR3 has 13 amino acids. The CDR3 nucleotides read TGCAGTGCTAGCCAGACAGGGAACTATGGCTACACCTTC. Its translation is CSASQTGNYGYTF.

A word on this clonotype: A much larger clone lies one base from this, so it may be a read error. The V and J genes are TRBV20-1 and TRBJ1-6; 9 bases match TRBD1. The CDR3 covers 17 residues. Germline values: CDR1 DFQATT, CDR2 SNEGSKA (reference sequence). CDR3 in DNA: TGCGGTGCTATGGGCCCCGGGGGACAGGGTTTCAATTCACCCCTCCACTTT. Encoded protein: CGAMGPGGQGFNSPLHF.

V is TRBV20-1 and J is TRBJ2-4; 8 nucleotides line up with TRBD1. CDR1 and CDR2 from the germline V gene are DFQATT and SNEGSKA (reference sequence). The length of the CDR3 is 13 residues. Trimming removed 5 bases from V and 8 bases from J; junction bases left unmatched: 8. As DNA, the CDR3 is TGCAGTGCTGGACAGGGCCCAAAAGACATTCAGTACTTC. It encodes CSAGQGPKDIQYF.

The table lists this clonotype with a few counts. CDR3 loop: CASSSWTGAYKNIQYF. The CDR3 DNA is TGTGCCAGCAGTTCCTGGACAGGGGCCTATAAAAACATTCAGTACTTC. The chain is built from TRBV28 and TRBJ2-4; 9 nucleotides line up with TRBD1. V lost 4 bases to trimming and J lost 4 bases; unmatched junction nucleotides: 8. Per germline, CDR1 MDHEN and CDR2 SYDVKM. CDR3 size: 16 residues.